This T cell receptor (beta chain) was retrieved from a study of blood T cell repertoires in COVID-19. Overall study: There were acute and convalescent COVID-19 samples, and they came from the United States, Italy and Spain. Sample material is recorded as cDNA or gDNA derived from T cells, B-cell-depleted T cells, or PBMCs.

Sequenced by immunoSEQ multiplex PCR; TCRdb stores in-frame clones only, minus some. The sample holds some 240,000 clones; around 90% are singletons and the top ten take around 6.9%. The junction had 7 bases not matched to a gene; V was cut back by 0 bases and J by 7 bases. This CDR3 has 16 amino acids. Per the germline V gene, CDR1 is SGDLS and CDR2 is YYNGEE. This clone has just a few counts. The sequenced sample was peripheral blood. The sequence came from a man aged 60-69 years who had recovered from COVID-19. This chain links TRBV9 with TRBJ2-1; 10 nucleotides align to TRBD2. The CDR3 region is CASSVGLALAGNEQFF. CDR3 DNA: TGTGCCAGCAGCGTAGGACTGGCACTAGCGGGGAATGAGCAGTTCTTC.